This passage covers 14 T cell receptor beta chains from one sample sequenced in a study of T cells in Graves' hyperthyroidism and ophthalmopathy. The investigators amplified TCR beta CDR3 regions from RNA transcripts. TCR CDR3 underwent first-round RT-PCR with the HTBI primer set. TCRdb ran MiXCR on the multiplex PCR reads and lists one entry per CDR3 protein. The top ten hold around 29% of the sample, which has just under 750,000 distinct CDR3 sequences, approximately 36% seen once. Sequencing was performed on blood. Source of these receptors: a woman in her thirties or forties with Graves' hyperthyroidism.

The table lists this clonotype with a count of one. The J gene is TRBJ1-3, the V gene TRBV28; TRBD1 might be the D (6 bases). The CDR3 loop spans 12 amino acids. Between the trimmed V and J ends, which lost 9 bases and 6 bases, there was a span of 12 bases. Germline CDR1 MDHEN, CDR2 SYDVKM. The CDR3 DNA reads TGTGCCAGTACGACAGGCGAAAACACCATATATTTT. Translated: CASTTGENTIYF. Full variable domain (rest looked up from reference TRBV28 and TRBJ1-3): DVKVTQSSRYLVKRTGEKVFLECVQDMDHENMFWYRQDPGLGLRLIYFSYDVKMKEKGDIPEGYSVSREKKERFSLILESASTNQTSMYLCASTTGENTIYFGEGSWLTVV.

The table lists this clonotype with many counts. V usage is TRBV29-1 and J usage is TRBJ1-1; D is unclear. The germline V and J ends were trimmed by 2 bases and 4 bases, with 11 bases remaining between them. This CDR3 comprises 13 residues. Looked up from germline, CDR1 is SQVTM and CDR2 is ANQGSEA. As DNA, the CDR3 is TGCAGCGTTGAAAGCCCGACGGGCACTGAAGCTTTCTTT. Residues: CSVESPTGTEAFF.

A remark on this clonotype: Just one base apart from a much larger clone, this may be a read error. The CDR3 nucleotides read TGTGCCAGTAGTACAAGGCTGGGACAGCCCCAGCATTTT. The encoded protein is CASSTRLGQPQHF. J is TRBJ1-5 and V is TRBV19; D remains ambiguous. Trimming cost V 4 bases and J 7 bases, with 11 bases left between them. CDR3 length: 13 residues. Germline V gene sequence: CDR1 LNHDA, CDR2 SQIVND (reference sequence).

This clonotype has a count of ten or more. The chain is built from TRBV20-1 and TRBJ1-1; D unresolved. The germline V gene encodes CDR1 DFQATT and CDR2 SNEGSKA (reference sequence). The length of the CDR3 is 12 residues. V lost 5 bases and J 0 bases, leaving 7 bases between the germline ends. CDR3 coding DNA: TGCAGTGCTTCCAACGTGAACACTGAAGCTTTCTTT. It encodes CSASNVNTEAFF.

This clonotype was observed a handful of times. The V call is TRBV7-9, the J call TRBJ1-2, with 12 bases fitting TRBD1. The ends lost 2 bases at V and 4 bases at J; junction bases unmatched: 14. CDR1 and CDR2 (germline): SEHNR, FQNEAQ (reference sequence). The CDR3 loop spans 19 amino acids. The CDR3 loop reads CASSLRRIGTGGSSYGYTF. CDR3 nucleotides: TGTGCCAGCAGCTTACGCCGGATTGGGACAGGGGGCTCCTCCTATGGCTACACCTTC.

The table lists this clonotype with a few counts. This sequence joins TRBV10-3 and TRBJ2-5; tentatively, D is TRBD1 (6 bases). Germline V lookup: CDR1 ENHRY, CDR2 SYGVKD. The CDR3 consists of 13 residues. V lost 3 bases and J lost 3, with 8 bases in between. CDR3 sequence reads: CAISEGGKETQYF. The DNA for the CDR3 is TGTGCCATCAGTGAAGGGGGAAAAGAGACCCAGTACTTC.

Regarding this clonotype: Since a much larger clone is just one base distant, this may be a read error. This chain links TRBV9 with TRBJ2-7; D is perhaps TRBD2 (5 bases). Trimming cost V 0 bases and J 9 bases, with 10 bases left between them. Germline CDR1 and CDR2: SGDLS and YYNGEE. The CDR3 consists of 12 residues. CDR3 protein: CASSVGSGGQYF. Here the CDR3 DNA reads TGTGCCAGCAGCGTAGGGAGTGGAGGGCAGTACTTC. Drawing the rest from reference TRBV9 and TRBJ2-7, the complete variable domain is DSGVTQTPKHLITATGQRVTLRCSPRSGDLSVYWYQQSLDQGLQFLIQYYNGEERAKGNILERFSAQQFPDLHSELNLSSLELGDSALYFCASSVGSGGQYFGPGTRLTVT.

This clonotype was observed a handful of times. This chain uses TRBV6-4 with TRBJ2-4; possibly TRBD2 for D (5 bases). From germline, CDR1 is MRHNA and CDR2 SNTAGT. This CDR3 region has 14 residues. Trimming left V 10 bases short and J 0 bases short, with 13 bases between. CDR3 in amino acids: CAMLTAAAKNIQYF. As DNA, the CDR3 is TGTGCCATGCTCACAGCGGCAGCCAAAAACATTCAGTACTTC.

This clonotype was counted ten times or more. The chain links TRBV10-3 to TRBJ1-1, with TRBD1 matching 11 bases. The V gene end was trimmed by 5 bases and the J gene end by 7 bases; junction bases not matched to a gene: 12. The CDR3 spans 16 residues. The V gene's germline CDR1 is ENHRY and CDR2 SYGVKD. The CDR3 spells CAISRTGGETRLEAFF. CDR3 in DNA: TGTGCCATCAGTCGGACAGGGGGCGAGACACGCCTTGAAGCTTTCTTT.

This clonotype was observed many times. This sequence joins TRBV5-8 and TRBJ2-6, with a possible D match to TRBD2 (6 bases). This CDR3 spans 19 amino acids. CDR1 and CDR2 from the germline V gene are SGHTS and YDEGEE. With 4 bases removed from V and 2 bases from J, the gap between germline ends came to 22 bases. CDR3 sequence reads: CASSLWASSGEAGANVLTF. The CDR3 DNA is TGTGCCAGCAGCCTGTGGGCCTCATCGGGGGAGGCTGGGGCCAACGTCCTGACTTTC.

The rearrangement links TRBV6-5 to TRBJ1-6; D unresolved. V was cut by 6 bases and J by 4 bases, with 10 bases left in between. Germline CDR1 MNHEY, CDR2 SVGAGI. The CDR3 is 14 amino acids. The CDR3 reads CASRRAEYNSPLHF. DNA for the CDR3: TGTGCCAGCAGAAGGGCGGAGTATAATTCACCCCTCCACTTT.

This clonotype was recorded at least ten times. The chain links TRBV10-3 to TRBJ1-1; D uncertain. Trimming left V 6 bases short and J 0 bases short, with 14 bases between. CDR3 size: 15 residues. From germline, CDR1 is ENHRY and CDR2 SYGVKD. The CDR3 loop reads CAIRITGTMNTEAFF. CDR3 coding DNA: TGTGCCATCAGGATAACGGGCACTATGAACACTGAAGCTTTCTTT.

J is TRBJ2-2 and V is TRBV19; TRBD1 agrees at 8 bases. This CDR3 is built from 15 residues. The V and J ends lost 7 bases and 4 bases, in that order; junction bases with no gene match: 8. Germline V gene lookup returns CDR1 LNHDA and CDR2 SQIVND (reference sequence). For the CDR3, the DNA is TGTGCCAGTAACATCCAGGGGGCGGGCACCGGGGAGCTGTTTTTT. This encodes CASNIQGAGTGELFF. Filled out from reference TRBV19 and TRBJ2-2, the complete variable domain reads DGGITQSPKYLFRKEGQNVTLSCEQNLNHDAMYWYRQDPGQGLRLIYYSQIVNDFQKGDIAEGYSVSREKKESFPLTVTSAQKNPTAFYLCASNIQGAGTGELFFGEGSRLTVL.

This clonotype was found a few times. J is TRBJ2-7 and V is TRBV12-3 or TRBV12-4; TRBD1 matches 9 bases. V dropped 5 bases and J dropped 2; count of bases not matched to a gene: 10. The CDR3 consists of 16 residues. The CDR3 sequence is CASSKATGGYTYEQYF. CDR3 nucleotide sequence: TGTGCCAGCAGTAAAGCCACAGGGGGCTATACCTACGAGCAGTACTTC.